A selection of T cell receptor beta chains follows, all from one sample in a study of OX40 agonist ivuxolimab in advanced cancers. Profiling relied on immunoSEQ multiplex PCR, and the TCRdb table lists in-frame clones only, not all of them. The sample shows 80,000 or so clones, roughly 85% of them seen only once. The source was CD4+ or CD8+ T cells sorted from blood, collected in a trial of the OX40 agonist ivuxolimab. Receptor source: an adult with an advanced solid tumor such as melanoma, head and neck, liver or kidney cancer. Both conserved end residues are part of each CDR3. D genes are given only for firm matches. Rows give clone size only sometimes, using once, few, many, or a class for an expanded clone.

cdr3_aa: CAWSGASGTQYF
cdr3_nt: TGTGCCTGGAGTGGGGCTTCGGGAACGCAGTATTTT
v_call: TRBV30
clone_size: .
d_call: .
j_call: TRBJ2-3

cdr3_aa: CASGSGQGTETQYF
cdr3_nt: TGTGCTAGTGGGTCGGGACAGGGGACCGAGACCCAGTACTTC
v_call: TRBV12-5
clone_size: .
d_call: TRBD1
j_call: TRBJ2-5

cdr3_aa: CAWSVGRWGYEQYF
cdr3_nt: TGTGCCTGGAGTGTCGGCAGATGGGGTTACGAGCAGTACTTC
v_call: TRBV30
clone_size: .
d_call: .
j_call: TRBJ2-7

cdr3_aa: CASRQPGFDQPQHF
cdr3_nt: TGTGCCAGCAGGCAGCCAGGGTTTGATCAGCCCCAGCATTTT
v_call: TRBV6-6
clone_size: .
d_call: .
j_call: TRBJ1-5

cdr3_aa: CASGPRDPYNEQFF
cdr3_nt: TGCGCCAGCGGGCCTAGGGACCCCTACAATGAGCAGTTCTTC
v_call: TRBV5-1
clone_size: once
d_call: .
j_call: TRBJ2-1

cdr3_aa: CASSQGDQETQYF
cdr3_nt: TGTGCCAGCAGCCAAGGGGACCAAGAGACCCAGTACTTC
v_call: TRBV14
clone_size: .
d_call: .
j_call: TRBJ2-5

cdr3_aa: CASGTQGSKTEAFF
cdr3_nt: TGTGCCAGCGGTACACAGGGAAGCAAGACTGAAGCTTTCTTT
v_call: TRBV6-5
clone_size: .
d_call: .
j_call: TRBJ1-1

cdr3_aa: CASSPVLETQYF
cdr3_nt: TGTGCCAGCTCACCAGTGCTGGAGACCCAGTACTTC
v_call: TRBV18
clone_size: once
d_call: .
j_call: TRBJ2-5

cdr3_aa: CASSQYEQYF
cdr3_nt: TGTGCCAGCAGCCAGTACGAGCAGTACTTC
v_call: TRBV7-3
clone_size: .
d_call: .
j_call: TRBJ2-7

cdr3_aa: CASSLFVRSGNTIYF
cdr3_nt: TGTGCCAGCAGCCTTTTTGTCAGGTCTGGAAACACCATATATTTT
v_call: TRBV5-6
clone_size: .
d_call: .
j_call: TRBJ1-3

cdr3_aa: CASSLGSGVIYF
cdr3_nt: TGCGCCAGCAGCTTGGGTAGCGGGGTAATCTACTTC
v_call: TRBV5-1
clone_size: .
d_call: TRBD2
j_call: TRBJ2-4

cdr3_aa: CAWSVVGQINQPQHF
cdr3_nt: TGTGCCTGGAGTGTAGTCGGACAGATCAATCAGCCCCAGCATTTT
v_call: TRBV30
clone_size: .
d_call: .
j_call: TRBJ1-5

cdr3_aa: CASSSPPGPRTGELFF
cdr3_nt: TGTGCCAGCAGCTCCCCTCCGGGGCCGCGGACCGGGGAGCTGTTTTTT
v_call: TRBV7-3
clone_size: .
d_call: .
j_call: TRBJ2-2

cdr3_aa: CASSQDMGGLRVYTGELFF
cdr3_nt: TGTGCCAGCAGCCAAGATATGGGGGGATTGAGGGTCTACACCGGGGAGCTGTTTTTT
v_call: TRBV4-2
clone_size: .
d_call: .
j_call: TRBJ2-2

cdr3_aa: CASSDRDRAGNTIYF
cdr3_nt: TGTGCCAGCAGCGACCGGGACAGAGCTGGAAACACCATATATTTT
v_call: TRBV7-9
clone_size: .
d_call: TRBD1
j_call: TRBJ1-3

cdr3_aa: CASSWGQGQPQHF
cdr3_nt: TGCGCCAGCAGCTGGGGGCAGGGGCAGCCCCAGCATTTT
v_call: TRBV5-1
clone_size: .
d_call: .
j_call: TRBJ1-5

cdr3_aa: CASSLVQDANEQFF
cdr3_nt: TGCGCCAGCAGCTTGGTACAGGATGCCAATGAGCAGTTCTTC
v_call: TRBV5-1
clone_size: .
d_call: .
j_call: TRBJ2-1

cdr3_aa: CASSSTGIAGNTIYF
cdr3_nt: TGCGCCAGCAGCTCGACAGGGATTGCTGGAAACACCATATATTTT
v_call: TRBV5-1
clone_size: .
d_call: TRBD1
j_call: TRBJ1-3

cdr3_aa: CATDGQGSLYLGYTF
cdr3_nt: TGTGCCACCGACGGACAGGGGTCTCTCTATTTGGGCTACACCTTC
v_call: TRBV2
clone_size: .
d_call: TRBD1
j_call: TRBJ1-2

cdr3_aa: CASSIVRTGGYEQYF
cdr3_nt: TGCGCCAGCAGCATCGTGCGGACAGGGGGATACGAGCAGTACTTC
v_call: TRBV5-1
clone_size: .
d_call: TRBD1
j_call: TRBJ2-7

cdr3_aa: CASSPRQGNNEQFF
cdr3_nt: TGTGCCAGCAGCCCCCGACAAGGAAACAATGAGCAGTTCTTC
v_call: TRBV4-2
clone_size: .
d_call: .
j_call: TRBJ2-1

cdr3_aa: CASSLDRVIHEQYF
cdr3_nt: TGTGCCAGCAGTCTTGACAGGGTAATCCACGAGCAGTACTTC
v_call: TRBV28
clone_size: .
d_call: TRBD1
j_call: TRBJ2-7

cdr3_aa: CASHRDSQYNEQFF
cdr3_nt: TGTGCCAGCCACAGGGATAGTCAATACAATGAGCAGTTCTTC
v_call: TRBV6-1
clone_size: once
d_call: .
j_call: TRBJ2-1

cdr3_aa: CASSPDGGAGANVLTF
cdr3_nt: TGTGCCAGCAGCCCGGACGGTGGGGCTGGGGCCAACGTCCTGACTTTC
v_call: TRBV6-4
clone_size: .
d_call: .
j_call: TRBJ2-6

cdr3_aa: CASSQEGTDTQYF
cdr3_nt: TGTGCCAGCAGCCAAGAGGGCACAGATACGCAGTATTTT
v_call: TRBV4-2
clone_size: .
d_call: .
j_call: TRBJ2-3

cdr3_aa: CSASGSAGAGGYNEQFF
cdr3_nt: TGCAGCGCTAGCGGTTCTGCGGGAGCGGGGGGGTACAATGAGCAGTTCTTC
v_call: TRBV29-1
clone_size: once
d_call: TRBD2
j_call: TRBJ2-1

cdr3_aa: CASSRYSPSYEQYF
cdr3_nt: TGTGCCAGCAGTCGTTACAGCCCTTCCTACGAGCAGTACTTC
v_call: TRBV28
clone_size: .
d_call: .
j_call: TRBJ2-7

cdr3_aa: CASSPPFVLAGAPDTQYF
cdr3_nt: TGTGCCAGCTCACCACCGTTCGTCCTAGCGGGAGCACCAGATACGCAGTATTTT
v_call: TRBV18
clone_size: once
d_call: TRBD2
j_call: TRBJ2-3

cdr3_aa: CACTGGLGEKLFF
cdr3_nt: TGTGCCTGTACCGGAGGTCTAGGTGAAAAACTGTTTTTT
v_call: TRBV19
clone_size: .
d_call: .
j_call: TRBJ1-4

cdr3_aa: CASSHHSWGGNEQFF
cdr3_nt: TGTGCCAGCAGCCATCACTCGTGGGGGGGCAATGAGCAGTTCTTC
v_call: TRBV7-9
clone_size: .
d_call: TRBD2
j_call: TRBJ2-1

cdr3_aa: CAISDLEEGEQYF
cdr3_nt: TGTGCCATCAGTGACCTGGAAGAAGGGGAGCAGTACTTC
v_call: TRBV10-3
clone_size: .
d_call: .
j_call: TRBJ2-7

cdr3_aa: CASSLQGNQPQHF
cdr3_nt: TGTGCCAGCAGCCTACAGGGTAATCAGCCCCAGCATTTT
v_call: TRBV11-2
clone_size: .
d_call: .
j_call: TRBJ1-5

cdr3_aa: CASSYRLAYEQFF
cdr3_nt: TGTGCCAGCAGTTACAGGCTAGCCTATGAGCAGTTCTTC
v_call: TRBV6-5
clone_size: .
d_call: .
j_call: TRBJ2-1

cdr3_aa: CASSLISRGDSPLHF
cdr3_nt: TGTGCCAGCAGCTTAATTTCGCGTGGCGATTCACCCCTCCACTTT
v_call: TRBV7-2
clone_size: .
d_call: .
j_call: TRBJ1-6

cdr3_aa: CASSPQPSGRGGEQFF
cdr3_nt: TGTGCCAGCAGCCCCCAACCTAGCGGGAGAGGGGGTGAGCAGTTCTTC
v_call: TRBV7-3
clone_size: .
d_call: TRBD2
j_call: TRBJ2-1

cdr3_aa: CASSMQDYISYEQYF
cdr3_nt: TGTGCCAGCAGCATGCAGGATTACATATCCTACGAGCAGTACTTC
v_call: TRBV5-5
clone_size: once
d_call: .
j_call: TRBJ2-7

cdr3_aa: CASSVGPAQKLFF
cdr3_nt: TGTGCCAGCAGCGTAGGACCGGCCCAGAAACTGTTTTTT
v_call: TRBV9
clone_size: .
d_call: .
j_call: TRBJ1-4

cdr3_aa: CASSLSGTGNEKLFF
cdr3_nt: TGCGCCAGCAGCTTGTCCGGGACCGGCAATGAAAAACTGTTTTTT
v_call: TRBV5-1
clone_size: .
d_call: .
j_call: TRBJ1-4

cdr3_aa: CASSFTLGSRVYF
cdr3_nt: TGTGCCAGCAGTTTCACTCTTGGTTCGAGGGTATATTTT
v_call: TRBV28
clone_size: few
d_call: .
j_call: TRBJ1-3

cdr3_aa: CASRGQGYTEAFF
cdr3_nt: TGTGCCAGCAGGGGACAGGGCTACACTGAAGCTTTCTTT
v_call: TRBV6-6
clone_size: .
d_call: TRBD1
j_call: TRBJ1-1

cdr3_aa: CASRASGVGPRETQYF
cdr3_nt: TGTGCCAGCAGAGCGTCGGGAGTAGGCCCGCGAGAGACCCAGTACTTC
v_call: TRBV2
clone_size: .
d_call: .
j_call: TRBJ2-5